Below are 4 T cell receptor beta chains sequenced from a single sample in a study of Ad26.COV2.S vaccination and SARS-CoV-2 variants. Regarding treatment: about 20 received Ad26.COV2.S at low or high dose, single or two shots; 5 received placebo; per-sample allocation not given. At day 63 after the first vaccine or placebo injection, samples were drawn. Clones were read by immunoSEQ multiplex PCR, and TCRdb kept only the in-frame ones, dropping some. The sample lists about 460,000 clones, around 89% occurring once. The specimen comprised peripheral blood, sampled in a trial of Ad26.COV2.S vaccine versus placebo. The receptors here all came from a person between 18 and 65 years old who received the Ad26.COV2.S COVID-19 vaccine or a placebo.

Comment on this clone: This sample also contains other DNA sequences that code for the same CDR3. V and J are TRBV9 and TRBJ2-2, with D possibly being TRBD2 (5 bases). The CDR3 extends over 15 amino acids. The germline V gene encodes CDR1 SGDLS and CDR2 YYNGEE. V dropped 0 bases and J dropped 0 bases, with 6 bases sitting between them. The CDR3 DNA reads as TGTGCCAGCAGCGTAGGGGGAGCGAACACCGGGGAGCTGTTTTTT. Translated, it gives CASSVGGANTGELFF.

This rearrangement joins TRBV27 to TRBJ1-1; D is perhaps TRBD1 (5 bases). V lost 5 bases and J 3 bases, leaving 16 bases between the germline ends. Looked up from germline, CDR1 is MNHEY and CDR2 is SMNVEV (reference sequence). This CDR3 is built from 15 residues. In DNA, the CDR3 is TGTGCCAGCAGTCCCCAGGACACGGGGTACACTGAAGCTTTCTTT. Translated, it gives CASSPQDTGYTEAFF.

CDR3 residues: CSVERGIQQYGYTF. CDR3 nucleotide sequence: TGCAGCGTCGAGAGGGGAATCCAGCAATATGGCTACACCTTC. The gene calls are TRBV29-1 and TRBJ1-2; D possibly corresponds to TRBD1 (5 bases). Trimming took off 6 bases at V and 5 bases at J, with 19 bases between the two ends. Germline V lookup: CDR1 SQVTM, CDR2 ANQGSEA. This CDR3 is built from 14 residues.

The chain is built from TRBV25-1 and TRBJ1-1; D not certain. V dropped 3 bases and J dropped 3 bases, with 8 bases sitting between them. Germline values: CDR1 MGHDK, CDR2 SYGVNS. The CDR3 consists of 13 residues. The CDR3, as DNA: TGTGCCAGCAGTGATAGGTGGGACACTGAAGCTTTCTTT. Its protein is CASSDRWDTEAFF.